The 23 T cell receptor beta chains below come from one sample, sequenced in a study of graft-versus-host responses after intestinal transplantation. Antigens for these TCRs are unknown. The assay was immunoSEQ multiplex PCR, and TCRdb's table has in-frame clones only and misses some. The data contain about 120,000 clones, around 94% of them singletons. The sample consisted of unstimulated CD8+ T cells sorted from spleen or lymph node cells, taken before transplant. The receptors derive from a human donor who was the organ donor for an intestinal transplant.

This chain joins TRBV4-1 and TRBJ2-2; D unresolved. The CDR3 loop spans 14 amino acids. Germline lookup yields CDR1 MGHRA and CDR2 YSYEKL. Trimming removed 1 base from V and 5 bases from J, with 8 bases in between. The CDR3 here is CASSQGIGTGELFF. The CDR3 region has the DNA TGCGCCAGCAGCCAAGGGATCGGGACCGGGGAGCTGTTTTTT.

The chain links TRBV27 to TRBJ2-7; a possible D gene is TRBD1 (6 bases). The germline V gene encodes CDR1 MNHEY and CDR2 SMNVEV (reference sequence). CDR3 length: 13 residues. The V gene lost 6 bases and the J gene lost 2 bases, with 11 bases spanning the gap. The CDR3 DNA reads TGTGCCAGCAGCCTTGACAGGACCTACGAGCAGTACTTC. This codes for CASSLDRTYEQYF.

CDR3 sequence: CASSLGGRDIDTQYF. The CDR3 region has the DNA TGCGCCAGCAGCTTGGGCGGGAGAGATATAGATACGCAGTATTTT. The chain has TRBV5-1 and TRBJ2-3; the match to TRBD2 covers 7 bases. Germline assignment: CDR1 SGHRS and CDR2 YFSETQ. The CDR3 extends over 15 amino acids. Trimming removed 0 bases from V and 5 bases from J; junction bases left unmatched: 6.

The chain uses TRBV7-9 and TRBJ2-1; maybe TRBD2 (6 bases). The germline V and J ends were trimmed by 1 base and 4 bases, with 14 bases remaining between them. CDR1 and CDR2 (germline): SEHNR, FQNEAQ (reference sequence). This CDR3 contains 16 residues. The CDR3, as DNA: TGTGCCAGCAGCTTAGGGCCCATTGGACTATACAATGAGCAGTTCTTC. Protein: CASSLGPIGLYNEQFF. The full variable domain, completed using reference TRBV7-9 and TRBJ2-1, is DTGVSQNPRHKITKRGQNVTFRCDPISEHNRLYWYRQTLGQGPEFLTYFQNEAQLEKSRLLSDRFSAERPKGSFSTLEIQRTEQGDSAMYLCASSLGPIGLYNEQFFGPGTRLTVL.

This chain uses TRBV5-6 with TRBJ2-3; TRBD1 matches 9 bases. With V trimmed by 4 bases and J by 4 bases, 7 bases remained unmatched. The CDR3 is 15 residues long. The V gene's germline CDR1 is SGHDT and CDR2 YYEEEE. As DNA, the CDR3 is TGTGCCAGCAGCCTGGACAGGGGAAGGTCAGATACGCAGTATTTT. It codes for CASSLDRGRSDTQYF.

The CDR3 loop reads CASSEFRGNEQFF. DNA for the CDR3: TGTGCCAGCAGTGAATTTCGGGGAAATGAGCAGTTCTTC. The genes are TRBV6-1 and TRBJ2-1; D may be TRBD2 (5 bases). Looked up from germline, CDR1 is MNHNS and CDR2 is SASEGT. This CDR3 is 13 amino acids long. The V end lost 2 bases, the J end lost 7 bases, and 9 bases lay between the germline ends.

CDR3 in DNA: TGTGCCAGCAGCTTAAGACCGGCCGGAATTACAGATACGCAGTATTTT. The encoded protein is CASSLRPAGITDTQYF. The chain employs TRBV7-2 and TRBJ2-3; no definite D call. The V end was cut by 2 bases, the J end by 3 bases, with 15 bases between. The CDR3 is 16 amino acids. Looked up from germline, CDR1 is SGHTA and CDR2 is FQGNSA.

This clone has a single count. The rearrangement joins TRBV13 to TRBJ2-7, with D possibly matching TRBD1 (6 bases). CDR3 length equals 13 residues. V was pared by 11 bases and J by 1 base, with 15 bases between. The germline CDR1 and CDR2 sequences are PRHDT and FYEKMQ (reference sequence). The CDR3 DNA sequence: TGTGCCTCCCGGCAGGGGATTTCCTACGAGCAGTACTTC. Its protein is CASRQGISYEQYF.

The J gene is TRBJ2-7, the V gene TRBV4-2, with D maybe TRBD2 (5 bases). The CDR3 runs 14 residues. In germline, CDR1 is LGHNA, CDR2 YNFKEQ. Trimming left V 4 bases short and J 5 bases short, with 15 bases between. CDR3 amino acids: CASSPISARDEQYF. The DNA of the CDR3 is TGTGCCAGCAGCCCCATTTCGGCGCGGGACGAGCAGTACTTC.

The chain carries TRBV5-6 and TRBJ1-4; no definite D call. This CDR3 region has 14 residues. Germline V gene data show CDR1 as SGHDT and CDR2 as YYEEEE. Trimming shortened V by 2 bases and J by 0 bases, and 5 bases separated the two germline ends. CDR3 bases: TGTGCCAGCAGCTTCTCCCCAACTAATGAAAAACTGTTTTTT. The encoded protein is CASSFSPTNEKLFF.

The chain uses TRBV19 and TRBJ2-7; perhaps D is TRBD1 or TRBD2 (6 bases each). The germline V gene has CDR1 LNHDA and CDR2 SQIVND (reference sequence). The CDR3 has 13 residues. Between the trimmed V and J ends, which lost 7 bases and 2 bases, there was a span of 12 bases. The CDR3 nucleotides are TGTGCCAGTACCCCGAGGGGGGCCTACGAGCAGTACTTC. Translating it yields CASTPRGAYEQYF.

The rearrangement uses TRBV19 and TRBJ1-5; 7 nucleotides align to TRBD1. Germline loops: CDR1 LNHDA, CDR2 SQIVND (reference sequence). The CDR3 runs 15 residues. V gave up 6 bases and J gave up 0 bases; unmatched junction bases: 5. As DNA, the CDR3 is TGTGCCAGTAGCCCGGGACAGAATAGCAATCAGCCCCAGCATTTT. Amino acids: CASSPGQNSNQPQHF.

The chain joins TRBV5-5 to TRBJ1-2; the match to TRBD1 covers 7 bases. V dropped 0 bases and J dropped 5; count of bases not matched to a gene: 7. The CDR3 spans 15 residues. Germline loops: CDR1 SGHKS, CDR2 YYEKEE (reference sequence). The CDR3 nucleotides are TGTGCCAGCAGCTTGGCAAACAGGGGAAAGTATGGCTACACCTTC. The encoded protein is CASSLANRGKYGYTF.

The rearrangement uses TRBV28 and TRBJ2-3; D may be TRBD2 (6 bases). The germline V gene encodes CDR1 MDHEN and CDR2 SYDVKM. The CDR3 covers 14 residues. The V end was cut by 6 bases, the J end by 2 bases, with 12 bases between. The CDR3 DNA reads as TGTGCCAGCAGCCCGGGAGTTCCCACAGATACGCAGTATTTT. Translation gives CASSPGVPTDTQYF.

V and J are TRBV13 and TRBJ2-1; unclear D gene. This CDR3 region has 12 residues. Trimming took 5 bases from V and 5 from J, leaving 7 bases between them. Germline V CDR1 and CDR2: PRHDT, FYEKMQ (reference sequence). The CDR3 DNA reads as TGTGCCAGCAGCCAGGATAACAATGAGCAGTTCTTC. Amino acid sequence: CASSQDNNEQFF.

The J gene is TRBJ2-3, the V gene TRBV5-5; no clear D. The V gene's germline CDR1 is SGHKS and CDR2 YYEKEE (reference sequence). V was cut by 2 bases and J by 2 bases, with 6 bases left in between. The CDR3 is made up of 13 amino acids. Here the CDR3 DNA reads TGTGCCAGCAGCTTCGTCCCCACAGATACGCAGTATTTT. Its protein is CASSFVPTDTQYF.

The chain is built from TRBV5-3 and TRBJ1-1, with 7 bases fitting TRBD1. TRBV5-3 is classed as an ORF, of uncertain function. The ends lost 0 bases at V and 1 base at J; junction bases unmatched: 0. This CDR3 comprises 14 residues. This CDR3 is CARSLDRGNTEAFF. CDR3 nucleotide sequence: TGTGCCAGAAGCTTGGACAGGGGGAACACTGAAGCTTTCTTT.

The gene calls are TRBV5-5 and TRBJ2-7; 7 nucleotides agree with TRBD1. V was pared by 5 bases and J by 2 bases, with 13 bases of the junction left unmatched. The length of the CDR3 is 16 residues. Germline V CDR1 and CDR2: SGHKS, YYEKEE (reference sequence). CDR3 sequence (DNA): TGTGCCAGCAGTCATATACCACAGGGGACCGCCTACGAGCAGTACTTC. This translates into CASSHIPQGTAYEQYF.

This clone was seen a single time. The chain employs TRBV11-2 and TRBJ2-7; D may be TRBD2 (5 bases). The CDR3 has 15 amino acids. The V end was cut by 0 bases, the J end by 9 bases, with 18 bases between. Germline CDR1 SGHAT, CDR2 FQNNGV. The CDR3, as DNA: TGTGCCAGCAGCTTAGATACCCCGGGGTGGCACCCGCAGTACTTC. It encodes CASSLDTPGWHPQYF.

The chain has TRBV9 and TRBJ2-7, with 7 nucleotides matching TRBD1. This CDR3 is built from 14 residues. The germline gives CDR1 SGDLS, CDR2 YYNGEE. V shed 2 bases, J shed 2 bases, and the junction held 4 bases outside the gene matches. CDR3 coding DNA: TGTGCCAGCAGCGTCCGGGACAGCCCCTACGAGCAGTACTTC. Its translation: CASSVRDSPYEQYF.

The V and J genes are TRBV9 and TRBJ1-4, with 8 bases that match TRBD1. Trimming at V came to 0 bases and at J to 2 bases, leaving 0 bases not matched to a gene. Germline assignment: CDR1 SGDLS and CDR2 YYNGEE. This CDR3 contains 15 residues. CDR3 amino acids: CASSVGQGTNEKLFF. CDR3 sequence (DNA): TGTGCCAGCAGCGTAGGACAGGGGACTAATGAAAAACTGTTTTTT.

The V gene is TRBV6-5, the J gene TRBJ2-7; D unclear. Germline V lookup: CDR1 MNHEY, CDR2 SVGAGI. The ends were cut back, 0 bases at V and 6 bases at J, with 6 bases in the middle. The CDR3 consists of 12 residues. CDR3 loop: CASSYSRREQYF. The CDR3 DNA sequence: TGTGCCAGCAGTTACTCGAGGCGCGAGCAGTACTTC.

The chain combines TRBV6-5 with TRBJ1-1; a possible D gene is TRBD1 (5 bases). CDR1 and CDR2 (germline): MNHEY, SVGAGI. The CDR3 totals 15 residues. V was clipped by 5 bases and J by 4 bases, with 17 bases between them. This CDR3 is CASSTQTEGFTEAFF. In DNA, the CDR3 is TGTGCCAGCAGTACCCAGACAGAGGGGTTCACTGAAGCTTTCTTT.